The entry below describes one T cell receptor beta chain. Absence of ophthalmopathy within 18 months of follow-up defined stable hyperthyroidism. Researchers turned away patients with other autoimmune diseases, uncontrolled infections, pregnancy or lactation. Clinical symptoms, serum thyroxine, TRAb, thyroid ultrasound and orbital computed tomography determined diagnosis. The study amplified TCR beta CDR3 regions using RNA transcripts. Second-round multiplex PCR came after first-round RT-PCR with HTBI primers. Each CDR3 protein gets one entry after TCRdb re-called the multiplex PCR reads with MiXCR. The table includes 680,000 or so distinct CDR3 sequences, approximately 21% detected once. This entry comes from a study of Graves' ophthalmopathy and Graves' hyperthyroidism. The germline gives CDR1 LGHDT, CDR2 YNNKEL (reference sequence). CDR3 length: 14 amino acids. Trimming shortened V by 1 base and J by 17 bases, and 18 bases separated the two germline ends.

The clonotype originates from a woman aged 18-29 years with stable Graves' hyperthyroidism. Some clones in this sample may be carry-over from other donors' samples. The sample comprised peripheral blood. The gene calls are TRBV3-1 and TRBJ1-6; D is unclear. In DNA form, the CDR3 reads TGTGCCAGCAGCCAAGGGGGTCCGGGAATGATATTCCACTTT. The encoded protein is CASSQGGPGMIFHF.